This T cell receptor beta chain came from a study of T cell responses to AZD1222 COVID-19 vaccine. Sequencing used immunoSEQ multiplex PCR; TCRdb keeps in-frame clones, though not all of them. Here the sample spans roughly 250,000 clones, 85% to 95% being singletons. Overall study results and limits: The donors showed a predominance of white British ancestry and of females, with possible underestimation of clonal diversity. There were repertoire samples only from the period after the peak T cell response.

A word on this clone: Its specificity is not known.

CDR3 length: 16 amino acids. Deletions cut 1 base from V and 3 bases from J, with 15 bases between. Germline CDR1 SEHNR, CDR2 FQNEAQ (reference sequence). The source is an adult in good health. The specimen was peripheral blood, collected on day 0 of AZD1222 vaccination. This chain links TRBV7-9 with TRBJ1-2, with a tentative D call TRBD1 (6 bases). CDR3 in amino acids: CASSLVQGLGDYGYTF. The CDR3 nucleotides are TGTGCCAGCAGCTTAGTCCAGGGGCTAGGGGACTATGGCTACACCTTC.